This TCR beta chain stems from a study of T-cell memory formation after mild COVID-19. In the study overall: Each donor largely had its own TCR clusters.

Only a few counts were recorded for this clonotype. One entry per CDR3 protein, called by TCRdb with MiXCR from the 5' RACE reads. This table has roughly 260,000 distinct CDR3 sequences, roughly 17% appearing once. The source material was PBMCs or a T cell subset sorted from them (not recorded which). The TCR sequence derives from a man aged 18 to 30 who had mild COVID-19 (a few samples of this study predate the infection). Cell type and time point are not known.

The CDR3 reads CASTRGGQETQYF. The CDR3 coding sequence is TGTGCCAGCACCCGCGGGGGGCAAGAGACCCAGTACTTC. The chain links TRBV2 to TRBJ2-5, with 8 bases aligning to TRBD2. J lost 2 bases, V lost 7 bases, and 3 bases had no gene match. The CDR3 has 13 amino acids. Germline CDR1 and CDR2: SNHLY and FYNNEI. Full variable domain (outside the CDR3, taken from reference TRBV2 and TRBJ2-5): EPEVTQTPSHQVTQMGQEVILRCVPISNHLYFYWYRQILGQKVEFLVSFYNNEISEKSEIFDDQFSVERPDGSNFTLKIRSTKLEDSAMYFCASTRGGQETQYFGPGTRLLVL.